The T cell receptor (beta chain) described here comes from a study of read filtering for tumor transcriptome and immune sequencing. At the level of the study: The cohort had some 16 men and 14 to 15 women aged roughly 40 to 90, mean roughly 65 years. DNase treatment preceded whole-transcriptome library preparation.

Study-wide findings and caveats: Compared with RNA-seq, IR-seq gave much higher clonotype depth and reliability. The sorted CD138-negative fraction was a mixed bone marrow immune population, not purified T cells.

Molecular barcoded adaptors covering alpha/delta and beta/gamma chains were used on around 400 ng RNA. TCRdb redid the calling of the reads with MiXCR, one entry per CDR3 protein. The profile shows about 48,000 distinct CDR3 sequences, 15% to 20% of them singletons. This clonotype was seen repeatedly, ten times or more. Its target is not known. Per germline, CDR1 MDHEN and CDR2 SYDVKM. Trimming removed 5 bases at V and 3 bases at J, with 19 bases between. CDR3 length: 16 residues. The rearrangement joins TRBV28 to TRBJ2-5; the D is unclear. The sequence was obtained from a donor at least 40 years old with multiple myeloma. Sequencing was carried out using a population of CD138-negative cells sorted from bone marrow. CDR3 residues: CASSTATPQAKETQYF. The DNA of the CDR3 is TGTGCCAGCAGTACCGCGACACCTCAGGCAAAAGAGACCCAGTACTTC.